These T cell receptor beta chains were read from a single sample in a study of blood T cell repertoires in COVID-19. Clones were read by immunoSEQ multiplex PCR, and TCRdb kept only the in-frame ones, dropping some. The sample has a few hundred thousand clones, around 80% seen once. The specimen sequenced was peripheral blood. These receptors all come from a woman between 50 and 59 years old with acute or convalescent COVID-19. The CDR3 runs from the conserved cysteine through the conserved F or W.

CDR3 length	V gene	J gene	CDR3 protein
16	TRBV5-6	TRBJ2-7	CASSSPAGTASYEQYF
14	TRBV2	TRBJ1-5	CASRDTLSNQPQHF
15	TRBV24-1	TRBJ2-2	CATSGWGQGMGELFF
11	TRBV12-3/TRBV12-4	TRBJ1-2	CASSLRGGYTF
13	TRBV27	TRBJ1-2	CASSLSGAGGYTF
15	TRBV7-9	TRBJ1-2	CASSSWTGETYGYTF
15	TRBV3-1/TRBV3-2	TRBJ2-3	CASTHGQGSTDTQYF
14	TRBV6-6	TRBJ1-6	CASSRDRAYSPLHF
15	TRBV5-1	TRBJ2-3	CASSLGDVGGDTQYF
15	TRBV27	TRBJ2-7	CASSSLAGVPYEQYF
14	TRBV18	TRBJ1-4	CASSPDPGGEKLFF
15	TRBV25-1	TRBJ2-3	CASSEFGGGPDTQYF
16	TRBV5-5	TRBJ1-6	CASSLSPGTGNSPLHF
16	TRBV4-1	TRBJ1-5	CASSQDGDRSNQPQHF
18	TRBV7-2	TRBJ2-3	CASSLYPTGGSSTDTQYF
14	TRBV7-2	TRBJ1-5	CASSVRSGNQPQHF
14	TRBV6-5	TRBJ2-3	CASIARVNTDTQYF
14	TRBV3-1/TRBV3-2	TRBJ1-5	CASSPTGTKQPQHF
15	TRBV19	TRBJ2-1	CASSIGQGALPEQFF
12	TRBV5-4	TRBJ1-2	CASSLMGAGYTF
16	TRBV5-1	TRBJ2-7	CASSLMTGTGSYEQYF
15	TRBV7-2	TRBJ2-3	CASSTLRGRTDTQYF
15	TRBV6-5	TRBJ2-3	CASRSSGTTPDTQYF
17	TRBV5-4	TRBJ2-2	CASTLGLAGMNTGELFF
14	TRBV4-2	TRBJ2-2	CASSQESATGELFF
13	TRBV11-2	TRBJ2-2	CASSLDLNGELFF
12	TRBV9	TRBJ2-3	CASIHPGDTQYF
16	TRBV5-1	TRBJ2-2	CASRHFSGSISGELFF
13	TRBV3-1/TRBV3-2	TRBJ2-3	CASSQSEADTQYF
15	TRBV7-2	TRBJ2-1	CASSSESGSVYEQFF
14	TRBV3-1/TRBV3-2	TRBJ1-5	CASSQQGSNQPQHF
15	TRBV11-3	TRBJ2-1	CASSLATTGANEQFF
14	TRBV10-3	TRBJ2-2	CAIRTTGPAGELFF
15	TRBV6-6	TRBJ2-3	CASSYWTGSTDTQYF
20	TRBV4-3	TRBJ2-3	CASSYSVSGLAGAGADTQYF
19	TRBV13	TRBJ2-2	CASSSRDGLAGTNTGELFF
15	TRBV7-9	TRBJ1-4	CASSLVGGLDEKLFF
15	TRBV5-4	TRBJ2-3	CASSLTHSSTDTQYF
14	TRBV7-9	TRBJ2-3	CASSSNSQGDTQYF
17	TRBV5-1	TRBJ1-4	CASSLVGTGGVYEKLFF
16	TRBV5-4	TRBJ2-3	CASSLWRGGLTDTQYF
14	TRBV11-3	TRBJ2-3	CASSFGGNTDTQYF
16	TRBV9	TRBJ2-5	CASSVGRGGRQETQYF
17	TRBV19	TRBJ2-2	CASSIQGQAPNTGELFF
13	TRBV7-2	TRBJ1-1	CASSLREVAEAFF
11	TRBV12-3/TRBV12-4	TRBJ2-7	CASSETYEQYF
13	TRBV27	TRBJ2-7	CASSINRNYEQYF
14	TRBV7-9	TRBJ1-2	CASSLPRAADGYTF
17	TRBV19	TRBJ2-1	CASSIEGPGGPDNEQFF
15	TRBV19	TRBJ1-2	CASSPSPTASYGYTF
16	TRBV2	TRBJ2-7	CASSGVWIEGSYEQYF
12	TRBV29-1	TRBJ1-1	CSVEWDRTEAFF
13	TRBV5-6	TRBJ2-5	CASSLDRQETQYF
15	TRBV5-1	TRBJ2-5	CASSSGMGSQETQYF
17	TRBV27	TRBJ1-2	CASSSIRMRDRQYGYTF
13	TRBV2	TRBJ1-2	CASSEEGVGGYTF
14	TRBV5-4	TRBJ2-2	CASSFFLSTGELFF
13	TRBV30	TRBJ2-7	CAWKSTRISEQYF
16	TRBV12-5	TRBJ1-4	CASGYGQGAHNEKLFF
14	TRBV18	TRBJ1-2	CASSPTASNYGYTF